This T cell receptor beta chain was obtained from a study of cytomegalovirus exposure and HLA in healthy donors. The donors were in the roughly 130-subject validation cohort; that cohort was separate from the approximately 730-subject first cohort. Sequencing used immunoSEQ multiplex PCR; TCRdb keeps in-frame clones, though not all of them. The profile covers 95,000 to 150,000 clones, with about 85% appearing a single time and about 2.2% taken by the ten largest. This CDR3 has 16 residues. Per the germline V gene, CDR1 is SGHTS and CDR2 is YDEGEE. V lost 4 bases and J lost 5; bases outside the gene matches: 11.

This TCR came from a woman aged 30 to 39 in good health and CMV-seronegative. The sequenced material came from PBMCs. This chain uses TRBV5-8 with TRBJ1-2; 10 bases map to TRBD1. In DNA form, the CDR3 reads TGTGCCAGCAGCCCCCTTTTGCCGGGACAGGGGTATGGCTACACCTTC. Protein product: CASSPLLPGQGYGYTF.